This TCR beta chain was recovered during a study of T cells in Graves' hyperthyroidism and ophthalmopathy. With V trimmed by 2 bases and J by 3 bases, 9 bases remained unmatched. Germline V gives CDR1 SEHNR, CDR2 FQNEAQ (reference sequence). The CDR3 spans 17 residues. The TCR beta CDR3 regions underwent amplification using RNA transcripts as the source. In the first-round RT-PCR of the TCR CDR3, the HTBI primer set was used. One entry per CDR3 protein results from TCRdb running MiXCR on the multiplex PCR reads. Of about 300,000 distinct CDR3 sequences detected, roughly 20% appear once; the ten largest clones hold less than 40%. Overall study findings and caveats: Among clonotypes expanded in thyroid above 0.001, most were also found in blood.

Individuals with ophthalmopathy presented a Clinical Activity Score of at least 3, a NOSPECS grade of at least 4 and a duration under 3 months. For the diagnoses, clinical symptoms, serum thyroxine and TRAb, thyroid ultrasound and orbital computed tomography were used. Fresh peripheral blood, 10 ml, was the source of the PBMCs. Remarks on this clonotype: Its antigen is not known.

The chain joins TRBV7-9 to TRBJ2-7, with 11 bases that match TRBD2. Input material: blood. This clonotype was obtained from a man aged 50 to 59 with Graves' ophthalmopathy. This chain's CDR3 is CASSLPTSGDSFYEQYF. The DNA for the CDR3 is TGTGCCAGCAGCTTACCGACTAGCGGGGACTCTTTCTACGAGCAGTACTTC. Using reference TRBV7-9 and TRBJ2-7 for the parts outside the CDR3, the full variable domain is DTGVSQNPRHKITKRGQNVTFRCDPISEHNRLYWYRQTLGQGPEFLTYFQNEAQLEKSRLLSDRFSAERPKGSFSTLEIQRTEQGDSAMYLCASSLPTSGDSFYEQYFGPGTRLTVT.